These 6 T cell receptor beta chains share one sample of origin, sequenced in a study of PD-L1 blockade in urothelial cancer. Indicated time point: peripheral blood 6 weeks after treatment start. Repertoires were generated with immunoSEQ multiplex PCR, while TCRdb's copy carries only in-frame clones and drops some. The data show around 48,000 clones, about 90% seen once. The sample was PBMCs, taken around atezolizumab (anti-PD-L1) treatment. Receptors originate from a man in his 60s with urothelial cancer.

This chain links TRBV5-1 with TRBJ2-3; 8 nucleotides line up with TRBD1. J was trimmed by 2 bases and V by 0 bases; bases with no gene match: 5. CDR1 is SGHRS, CDR2 YFSETQ, per germline. The CDR3 is 16 amino acids. The CDR3 DNA reads as TGCGCCAGCAGCTTGGCCGGGGACAGGCCCACAGATACGCAGTATTTT. This codes for CASSLAGDRPTDTQYF.

This rearrangement joins TRBV28 to TRBJ2-7; TRBD2 agrees at 11 bases. The length of the CDR3 is 14 residues. Unmatched junction bases numbered 9, after V lost 5 bases and J lost 9 bases. The V gene's germline CDR1 is MDHEN and CDR2 SYDVKM. The CDR3 nucleotides are TGTGCCAGCAGTGTGTTTAGCGGGGGGGATGTGCAGTACTTC. Its protein is CASSVFSGGDVQYF.

V gene TRBV18 combines with J gene TRBJ2-3, with 7 bases fitting TRBD1. V was clipped by 2 bases and J by 3 bases; unmatched bases: 8. Germline CDR1 reads KGHSH; CDR2 reads LQKENI. This CDR3 is built from 16 residues. The CDR3 coding sequence is TGTGCCAGCTCACCAAACCCGGGACAGTTGACAGATACGCAGTATTTT. Translation gives CASSPNPGQLTDTQYF.

The chain is built from TRBV5-1 and TRBJ2-3, with 8 bases that match TRBD2. CDR3 length: 15 amino acids. V lost 1 base and J lost 5; bases outside the gene matches: 6. Looked up from germline, CDR1 is SGHRS and CDR2 is YFSETQ. Here the CDR3 DNA reads TGCGCCAGCAGCTTGCAGCCAGCGGGGGTAGATACGCAGTATTTT. Protein product: CASSLQPAGVDTQYF. The entire variable domain, with the rest obtained from reference TRBV5-1 and TRBJ2-3, is as follows: KAGVTQTPRYLIKTRGQQVTLSCSPISGHRSVSWYQQTPGQGLQFLFEYFSETQRNKGNFPGRFSGRQFSNSRSEMNVSTLELGDSALYLCASSLQPAGVDTQYFGPGTRLTVL.

The chain uses TRBV7-2 and TRBJ2-4; D is unresolved. The CDR3 runs 14 residues. Germline lookup yields CDR1 SGHTA and CDR2 FQGNSA. Trimming left V 3 bases short and J 1 base short, with 7 bases between. Here the CDR3 reads CASSFGLAKNIQYF. The CDR3 bases are TGTGCCAGCAGCTTTGGGCTGGCCAAAAACATTCAGTACTTC. Full variable domain (rest looked up from reference TRBV7-2 and TRBJ2-4): GAGVSQSPSNKVTEKGKDVELRCDPISGHTALYWYRQSLGQGLEFLIYFQGNSAPDKSGLPSDRFSAERTGGSVSTLTIQRTQQEDSAVYLCASSFGLAKNIQYFGAGTRLSVL.

This chain connects TRBV7-3 to TRBJ2-1, with 11 bases matching TRBD2. Germline CDR1 reads SGHTA; CDR2 reads FQGTGA. This CDR3 has 14 amino acids. Trimming cost V 0 bases and J 10 bases; bases outside gene matches: 2. CDR3 DNA: TGTGCCAGCAGCTTAACGTGGACTAGCGGGGAGCAGTTCTTC. It specifies CASSLTWTSGEQFF.